This is a list of T cell receptor beta chains from one sample in a study of technical replicates of blood from four donors. Some clones are missing from TCRdb's copy, which holds only in-frame ones; the method was immunoSEQ multiplex PCR. Of tens of thousands of clones listed, less than 99% were seen once; the top ten hold 0.2% to 0.25%. Material for sequencing was T cells isolated from PBMCs. These receptors originate from a human donor in good health. CDR3s include the opening cysteine and the closing phenylalanine or tryptophan. A D gene is named only where the DNA matches it firmly. The listing skips clone size in some rows; elsewhere it reads once, few, many or a size class.

j_gene	abundance	v_gene	d_gene	CDR3nt	CDR3aa
TRBJ2-3	-	TRBV7-2	-	TGTGCCAGCAGTCAAGGAGAAACAGATACGCAGTATTTT	CASSQGETDTQYF
TRBJ1-1	-	TRBV9	-	TGTGCCAGCAGCGTCGGTGCGGGTAGAGCTTTCTTT	CASSVGAGRAFF
TRBJ2-3	-	TRBV5-8	-	TGTGCCAGCAGCTTGGGGGGACTGAACACAGATACGCAGTATTTT	CASSLGGLNTDTQYF
TRBJ2-7	-	TRBV30	-	TGTGCCTGGAGTGTGGGGCCCTACGAGCAGTACTTC	CAWSVGPYEQYF
TRBJ2-3	-	TRBV28	TRBD2	TGTGCCAGCAGTTTCAGGGCGGGAGATACAGATACGCAGTATTTT	CASSFRAGDTDTQYF
TRBJ1-2	-	TRBV27	TRBD1	TGTGCCAGCAGTCCCTCCGCAGGACAGGTGGTCTATGGCTACACCTTC	CASSPSAGQVVYGYTF
TRBJ2-5	-	TRBV5-4	-	TGTGCCAGCAGCTTGATAATCAGGGGAATCGAGGAGACCCAGTACTTC	CASSLIIRGIEETQYF
TRBJ1-2	-	TRBV19	TRBD1	TGTGCCAGTAGCGGATCCGGGACAGGAGGTGGCTACACCTTC	CASSGSGTGGGYTF
TRBJ1-2	-	TRBV4-1	-	TGCGCCAGCAGCCAAGATATTGGCAGCTATGGCTACACCTTC	CASSQDIGSYGYTF
TRBJ2-7	-	TRBV28	-	TGTGCCAGCAGTTTGGACAGTTACGAGCAGTACTTC	CASSLDSYEQYF
TRBJ2-3	-	TRBV19	-	TGTGCCAGTAGGGCTAGCGGCACAGATACGCAGTATTTT	CASRASGTDTQYF
TRBJ2-7	-	TRBV27	TRBD2	TGTGCCAGCAGCCTCACACTAGCGGGAAACTACGAGCAGTACTTC	CASSLTLAGNYEQYF
TRBJ1-2	-	TRBV29-1	TRBD1	TGCAGCGTTGAAGGGGACAGTGAAGCTAACTATGGCTACACCTTC	CSVEGDSEANYGYTF
TRBJ1-1	once	TRBV6-1	-	TGTGCCAGCAGTGGCACCGGGACACCGAACACTGAAGCTTTCTTT	CASSGTGTPNTEAFF
TRBJ2-7	-	TRBV9	TRBD2	TGTGCCAGCAGCGGGGGAAGCGGGAGGGCCTACGAGCAGTACTTC	CASSGGSGRAYEQYF
TRBJ2-5	-	TRBV6-5	-	TGTGCCAGCAGTTACTCGCGAGGGAGTGAGACCCAGTACTTC	CASSYSRGSETQYF
TRBJ2-6	once	TRBV4-3	-	TGCGCCAGCAGCCAATCCCGGCGGCGGTTCTCTGGGGCCAACGTCCTGACTTTC	CASSQSRRRFSGANVLTF
TRBJ1-1	-	TRBV5-1	-	TGCGCCAGCAGCATGGTCGGAGGAATGAACACTGAAGCTTTCTTT	CASSMVGGMNTEAFF
TRBJ1-2	-	TRBV7-6	TRBD1	TGTGCCAGCAGCTTAGCTCGAACAGGGGGCTATGGCTACACCTTC	CASSLARTGGYGYTF
TRBJ1-1	-	TRBV6-4	TRBD1	TGTGCCAGCAGGATGACAGGGGGGAGCACTGAAGCTTTCTTT	CASRMTGGSTEAFF
TRBJ1-3	-	TRBV5-8	-	TGTGCCAGCAGCTTTTCCTACTTCTCCTCTGGAAACACCATATATTTT	CASSFSYFSSGNTIYF
TRBJ1-1	-	TRBV5-1	-	TGCGCCAGCAGTCCTGCCGGCGGGAACACTGAAGCTTTCTTT	CASSPAGGNTEAFF
TRBJ1-5	-	TRBV4-1	-	TGCGCCAGCAGCCTCACCAGGTATAGCAATCAGCCCCAGCATTTT	CASSLTRYSNQPQHF
TRBJ1-2	once	TRBV30	-	TGTGCCTGGAGTCTAGGGGTTAACTATGGCTACACCTTC	CAWSLGVNYGYTF
TRBJ2-7	once	TRBV4-3	-	TGCGCCAGCAGCCAAGAAGGGGTCACCTACGAGCAGTACTTC	CASSQEGVTYEQYF
TRBJ1-2	-	TRBV5-1	TRBD1	TGCGCCAGCAGCCCGGACAGGACAAACTATGGCTACACCTTC	CASSPDRTNYGYTF
TRBJ2-1	-	TRBV4-3	-	TGCGCCAGCAGCCAAGATCTAGAGTTGACAGAGGACAATGAGCAGTTCTTC	CASSQDLELTEDNEQFF
TRBJ2-3	-	TRBV6-1	TRBD2	TGTGCCAGCACTGTAGCGGGGGGGGCAGATACGCAGTATTTT	CASTVAGGADTQYF
TRBJ1-5	-	TRBV19	-	TGTGCCAGTAGCACCACCGACAGGTCCAATCAGCCCCAGCATTTT	CASSTTDRSNQPQHF
TRBJ2-7	-	TRBV27	-	TGTGCCAGCAGTTCCTTGCCGAGCTACGAGCAGTACTTC	CASSSLPSYEQYF
TRBJ1-1	-	TRBV27	-	TGTGCCAGCAGTTTAACCGGGAACACTGAAGCTTTCTTT	CASSLTGNTEAFF
TRBJ2-7	once	TRBV28	TRBD2	TGTGCCAGCAGTCAAACCCTAGCGGGAGGTGACGAGCAGTACTTC	CASSQTLAGGDEQYF
TRBJ1-4	-	TRBV2	-	TGTGCCAGCAGTGGAACAGGGACTAATGAAAAACTGTTTTTT	CASSGTGTNEKLFF
TRBJ1-4	-	TRBV6-1	-	TGTGCCAGCAGTGAATTTAGGGGGACGCGGAAGGAAAAACTGTTTTTT	CASSEFRGTRKEKLFF
TRBJ1-1	-	TRBV29-1	-	TGCAGCGTTGAAGGGAGGGGAGGAGGCACTGAAGCTTTCTTT	CSVEGRGGGTEAFF
TRBJ2-7	-	TRBV9	TRBD1	TGTGCCAGCAGCGTGGGACAGGCCACCTACGAGCAGTACTTC	CASSVGQATYEQYF
TRBJ2-7	-	TRBV7-8	TRBD2	TGTGCCAGCAGCTCCCAGGGACTAGCGGGAGTAATAGCCTACGAGCAGTACTTC	CASSSQGLAGVIAYEQYF
TRBJ1-1	-	TRBV19	-	TGTGCCAGTAGTACCAGAACTGAAGCTTTCTTT	CASSTRTEAFF
TRBJ2-7	-	TRBV7-9	TRBD1	TGTGCCAGCAGTCCCGGGACAGGATTGTCCTACGAGCAGTACTTC	CASSPGTGLSYEQYF
TRBJ2-2	-	TRBV10-2	-	TGCGCCAGCACCGACCGGCCGGGAGAGGGTATCGCCGCCGGGGAGCTGTTTTTT	CASTDRPGEGIAAGELFF
TRBJ2-3	-	TRBV5-1	TRBD2	TGCGCCAGCAGCTTTAGCGGGAGAGGGGCAGATACGCAGTATTTT	CASSFSGRGADTQYF
TRBJ2-4	-	TRBV4-3	TRBD2	TGCGCCAGCAGCCAAGATGGGACTAGCGGGAGAGGCATTCAGTACTTC	CASSQDGTSGRGIQYF
TRBJ2-7	-	TRBV6-1	-	TGTGCCACCCGGTGGAGTGGCAGTTCCCACGAGCAGTACTTC	CATRWSGSSHEQYF
TRBJ2-1	once	TRBV18	-	TGTGCCAGCTCACCGACCAGCGATGAGCAGTTCTTC	CASSPTSDEQFF
TRBJ2-7	-	TRBV13	TRBD1	TGTGCCAGCAGCCCCGAGAGGGGGCCCGAGCAGTACTTC	CASSPERGPEQYF
TRBJ1-3	-	TRBV25-1	TRBD1	TGTGCCAGTGGGACAGCTGGAAACACCATATATTTT	CASGTAGNTIYF
TRBJ1-4	-	TRBV11-2	TRBD1	TGTGCCAGCAGCTTAGGGGTTGGGGGGGACAGGTCTCGTGAAAAACTGTTTTTT	CASSLGVGGDRSREKLFF
TRBJ1-2	once	TRBV6-5	TRBD1	TGTGCCAGCAGTCGACAGGGGGCTTGGAACTATGGCTACACCTTC	CASSRQGAWNYGYTF
TRBJ2-5	-	TRBV7-2	-	TGTGCCAGCAGCGACAGTATCGCTCGGACCCAGTACTTC	CASSDSIARTQYF
TRBJ2-3	-	TRBV6-6	-	TGTGCCAGCAGTTACTCGAACGGGTACACAGATACGCAGTATTTT	CASSYSNGYTDTQYF
TRBJ2-5	-	TRBV29-1	-	TGCAGCGTTGAGGGGGGTCGAAGGACTACTCCCTTGCGGGAGACCCAGTACTTC	CSVEGGRRTTPLRETQYF
TRBJ2-3	-	TRBV5-1	TRBD2	TGCGCCAGCAGCTTGATCCTAGCGGGAGCGGGAGATACGCAGTATTTT	CASSLILAGAGDTQYF
TRBJ2-1	-	TRBV10-3	TRBD2	TGTGCCATCAGTGAGGGCAGCGGGAGCTATGAGCAGTTCTTC	CAISEGSGSYEQFF
TRBJ2-7	-	TRBV25-1	TRBD1	TGTGCCAGCAGTGAAGGGGTAGGGGGCCATCAACAACAGTACTTC	CASSEGVGGHQQQYF
TRBJ2-3	-	TRBV27	-	TGTGCCAGCAGTTTATACATGACAGATACGCAGTATTTT	CASSLYMTDTQYF
TRBJ2-2	-	TRBV30	-	TGTGCCTGGAGTGAACACCTGAACACCGGGGAGCTGTTTTTT	CAWSEHLNTGELFF
TRBJ1-3	-	TRBV30	-	TGTGCCTGGAGTGGCCCAGTTGGAAACACCATATATTTT	CAWSGPVGNTIYF